One TCR beta chain is described in this entry. Libraries were UMI-labeled 5' RACE TRB cDNA. TCRdb re-called the 5' RACE reads and shows each CDR3 protein once, DNA omitted. The specimen's table records fewer than 90,000 distinct CDR3 sequences. This entry is derived from a study of CXCR3-negative and CXCR3-positive naive CD8 T cells. The sequencing sample was made of naive CXCR3- CD8+ T cells from blood. Subset described: CD45RO-CCR7+CD27+CD95- naive CD8+ T cells lacking CXCR3 (TNR3-). The receptor was derived from a human donor in good health. Some clones in this sample may be carry-over from other donors' samples.

The CDR3 protein is CASSFSGGENPETQYF. The genes are TRBV9 and TRBJ2-5; the TRBD1 assignment by TCRdb is unverifiable without DNA. Germline V gene lookup returns CDR1 SGDLS and CDR2 YYNGEE. CDR3 length equals 16 residues.